The subject of this entry is one T cell receptor (beta chain). Assay: immunoSEQ multiplex PCR; the TCRdb copy retains only in-frame clones and omits some. The sample carries 45,000 to 60,000 clones, approximately 87% recorded once. The sample originates from a study of T cell clones after liver transplantation. At the level of the study: Immunosuppression withdrawal was tried within 2 years after liver transplantation in this trial. HCV positivity affected three of eight recipients; the rest lacked autoimmune or viral indications.

Trimming pared 5 bases from V and 0 bases from J, leaving 11 bases between. The CDR3 runs 15 residues. Germline V gene data show CDR1 as SEHNR and CDR2 as FQNEAQ (reference sequence). V usage is TRBV7-9 and J usage is TRBJ1-3; the D is unclear. The specimen comprised CD8+ T cells from blood, sampled 12 months after liver transplant. The receptor's source is a human patient who received a liver transplant. Some of the T cells may derive from the graft donor. The CDR3 bases are TGTGCCAGCAGCCTCGCACCAACCTCTGGAAACACCATATATTTT. Its translation is CASSLAPTSGNTIYF.